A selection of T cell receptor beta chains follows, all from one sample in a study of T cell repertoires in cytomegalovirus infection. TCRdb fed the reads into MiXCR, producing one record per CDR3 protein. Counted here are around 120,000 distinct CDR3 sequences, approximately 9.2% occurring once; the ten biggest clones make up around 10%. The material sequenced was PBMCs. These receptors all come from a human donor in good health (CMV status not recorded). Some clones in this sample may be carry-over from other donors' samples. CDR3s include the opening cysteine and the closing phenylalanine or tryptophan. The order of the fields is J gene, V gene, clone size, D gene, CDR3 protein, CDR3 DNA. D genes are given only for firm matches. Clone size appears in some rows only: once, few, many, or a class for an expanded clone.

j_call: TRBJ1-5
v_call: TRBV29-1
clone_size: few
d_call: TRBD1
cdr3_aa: CSAQTGGDQPQHF
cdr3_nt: TGCAGCGCCCAAACAGGGGGTGATCAGCCCCAGCATTTT

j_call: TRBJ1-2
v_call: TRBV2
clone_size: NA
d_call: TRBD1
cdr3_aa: CASSWDRGNGYGYTF
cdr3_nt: TGTGCCAGCAGCTGGGACAGGGGAAACGGCTATGGCTACACCTTC

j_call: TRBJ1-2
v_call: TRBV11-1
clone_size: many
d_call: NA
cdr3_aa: CASSDRVYGYTF
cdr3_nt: TGTGCCAGCAGCGACCGGGTCTATGGCTACACCTTC

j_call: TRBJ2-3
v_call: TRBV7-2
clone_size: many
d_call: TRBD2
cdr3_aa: CASSLDGGAGDTQYF
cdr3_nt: TGTGCCAGCAGCTTAGACGGGGGGGCTGGAGATACGCAGTATTTT

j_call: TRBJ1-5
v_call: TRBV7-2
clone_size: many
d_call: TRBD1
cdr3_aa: CASSLAGRQGAGQPQHF
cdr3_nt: TGTGCCAGCAGCTTAGCCGGCCGACAGGGGGCAGGTCAGCCCCAGCATTTT

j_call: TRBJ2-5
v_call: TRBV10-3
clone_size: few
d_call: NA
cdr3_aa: CAISGQDNRETQYF
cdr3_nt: TGTGCCATCAGTGGTCAGGACAACCGAGAGACCCAGTACTTC

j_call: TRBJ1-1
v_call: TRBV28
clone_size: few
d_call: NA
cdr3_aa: CASRRTPIGAFF
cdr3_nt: TGTGCCAGCAGGCGGACACCCATAGGAGCTTTCTTT

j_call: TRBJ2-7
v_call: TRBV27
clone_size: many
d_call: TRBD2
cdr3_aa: CASSFRTSAISYEQYF
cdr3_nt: TGTGCCAGCAGTTTCCGGACTAGCGCAATCTCCTACGAGCAGTACTTC

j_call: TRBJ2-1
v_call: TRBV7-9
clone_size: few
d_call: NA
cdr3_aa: CASSLVGGTYNEQFF
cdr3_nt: TGTGCCAGCAGCTTAGTAGGGGGGACCTACAATGAGCAGTTCTTC

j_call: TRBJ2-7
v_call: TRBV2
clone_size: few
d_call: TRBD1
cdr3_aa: CASSRIPGQGYEQYF
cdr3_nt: TGTGCCAGCAGTCGGATTCCGGGACAGGGTTACGAGCAGTACTTC

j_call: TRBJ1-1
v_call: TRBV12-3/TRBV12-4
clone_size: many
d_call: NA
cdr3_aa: CASILGATEAFF
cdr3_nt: TGTGCCAGCATCCTGGGGGCCACTGAAGCTTTCTTT

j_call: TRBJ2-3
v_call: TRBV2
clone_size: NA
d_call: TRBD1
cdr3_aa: CASSPGTGRDTQYF
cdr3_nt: TGTGCCAGCTCTCCCGGGACAGGGAGAGATACGCAGTATTTT

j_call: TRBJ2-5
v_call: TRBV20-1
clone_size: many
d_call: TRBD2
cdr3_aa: CSARDPRGVETQYF
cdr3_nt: TGCAGTGCTAGAGATCCCCGGGGGGTAGAGACCCAGTACTTC

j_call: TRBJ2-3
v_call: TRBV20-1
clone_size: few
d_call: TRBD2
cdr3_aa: CSASGTTSGHTDTQYF
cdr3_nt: TGCAGTGCTAGCGGGACGACTAGCGGACACACAGATACGCAGTATTTT

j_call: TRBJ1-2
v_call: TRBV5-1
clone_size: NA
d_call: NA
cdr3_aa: CASSQDGSYGYTF
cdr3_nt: TGCGCCAGCAGCCAGGACGGGAGCTATGGCTACACCTTC

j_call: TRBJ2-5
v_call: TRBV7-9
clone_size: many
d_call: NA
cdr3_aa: CASSLSWETQYF
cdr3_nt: TGTGCCAGCAGCTTATCCTGGGAGACCCAGTACTTC

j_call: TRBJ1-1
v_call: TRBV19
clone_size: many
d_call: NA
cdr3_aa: CASSIGQNTEAFF
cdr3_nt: TGTGCCAGCAGCATCGGACAGAACACTGAAGCTTTCTTT

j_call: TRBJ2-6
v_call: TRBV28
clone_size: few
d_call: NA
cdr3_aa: CASSLQGWGVRANVLTF
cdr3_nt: TGTGCCAGCAGTTTGCAGGGGTGGGGGGTCCGGGCCAACGTCCTGACTTTC

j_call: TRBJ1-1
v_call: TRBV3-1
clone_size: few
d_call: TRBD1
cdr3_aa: CASSPGQGISEAFF
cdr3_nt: TGTGCCAGCAGCCCCGGACAGGGAATTTCTGAAGCTTTCTTT

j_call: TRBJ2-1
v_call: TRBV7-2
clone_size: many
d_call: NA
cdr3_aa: CASSLTRDEQFF
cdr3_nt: TGTGCCAGCAGCCTCACCAGGGATGAGCAGTTCTTC

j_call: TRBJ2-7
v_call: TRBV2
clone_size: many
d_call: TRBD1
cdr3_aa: CASSASGQVYEQYF
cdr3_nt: TGTGCCAGCAGTGCCTCGGGACAGGTCTACGAGCAGTACTTC

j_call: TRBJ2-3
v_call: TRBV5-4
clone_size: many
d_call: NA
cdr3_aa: CASSLYAGSADTQYF
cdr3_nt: TGTGCCAGCAGCTTGTACGCGGGGTCCGCAGATACGCAGTATTTT

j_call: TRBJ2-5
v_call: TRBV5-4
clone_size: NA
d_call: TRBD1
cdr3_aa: CASSQGQGRETQYF
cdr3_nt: TGTGCCAGCAGCCAAGGACAGGGACGAGAGACCCAGTACTTC

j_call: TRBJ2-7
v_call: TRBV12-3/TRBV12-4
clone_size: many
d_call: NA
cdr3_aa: CASSTRPPLGNEQYF
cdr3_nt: TGTGCCAGCAGCACTCGGCCCCCTTTAGGAAACGAGCAGTACTTC

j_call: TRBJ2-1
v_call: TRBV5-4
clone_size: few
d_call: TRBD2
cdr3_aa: CASSASGALSYNEQFF
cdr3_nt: TGTGCCAGCAGCGCCAGCGGGGCTCTCTCCTACAATGAGCAGTTCTTC

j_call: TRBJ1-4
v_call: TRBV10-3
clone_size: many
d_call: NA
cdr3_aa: CANTPRELFF
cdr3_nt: TGTGCCAATACGCCCAGGGAACTGTTTTTT

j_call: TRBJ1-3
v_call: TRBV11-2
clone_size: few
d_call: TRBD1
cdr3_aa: CASSSGGTVHSGNTIYF
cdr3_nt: TGTGCCAGCAGCTCCGGCGGGACAGTCCACTCTGGAAACACCATATATTTT

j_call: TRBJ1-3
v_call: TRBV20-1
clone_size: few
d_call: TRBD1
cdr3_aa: CSARDARGPGNTIYF
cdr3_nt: TGCAGTGCTAGAGATGCCAGGGGGCCTGGAAACACCATATATTTT

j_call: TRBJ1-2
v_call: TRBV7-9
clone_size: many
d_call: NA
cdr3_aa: CASSPQGGVDYGYTF
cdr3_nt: TGTGCCAGCAGCCCTCAAGGGGGGGTTGACTATGGCTACACCTTC

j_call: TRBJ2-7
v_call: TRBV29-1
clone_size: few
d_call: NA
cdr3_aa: CSVLISYEQYF
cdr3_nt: TGCAGCGTTCTAATAAGTTACGAGCAGTACTTC

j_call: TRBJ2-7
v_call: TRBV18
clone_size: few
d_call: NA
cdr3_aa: CASSPPAGTSTEQYF
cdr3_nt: TGTGCCAGCTCACCACCCGCAGGGACCTCTACTGAGCAGTACTTC

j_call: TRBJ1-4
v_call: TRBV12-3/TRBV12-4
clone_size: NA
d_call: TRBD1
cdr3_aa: CASSTTGDSTNEKLFF
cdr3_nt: TGTGCCAGCAGTACGACAGGGGACTCGACTAATGAAAAACTGTTTTTT

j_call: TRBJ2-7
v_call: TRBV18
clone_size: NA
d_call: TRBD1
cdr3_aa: CASSHPPGTGDYEQYF
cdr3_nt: TGTGCCAGCTCACATCCCCCCGGGACAGGGGACTACGAGCAGTACTTC

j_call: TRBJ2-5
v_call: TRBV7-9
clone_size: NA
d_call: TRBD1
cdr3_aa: CASTLTSGTGGQETQYF
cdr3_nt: TGTGCCAGCACGCTGACCTCCGGGACAGGGGGACAAGAGACCCAGTACTTC

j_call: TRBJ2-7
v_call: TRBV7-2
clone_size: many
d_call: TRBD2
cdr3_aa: CASSPNSPGLRNEQYF
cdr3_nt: TGTGCCAGCAGCCCAAACTCCCCGGGACTACGGAACGAGCAGTACTTC

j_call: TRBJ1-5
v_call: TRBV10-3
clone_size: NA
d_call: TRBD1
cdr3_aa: CAITGGAGQPQHF
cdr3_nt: TGTGCCATAACAGGGGGCGCCGGTCAGCCCCAGCATTTT

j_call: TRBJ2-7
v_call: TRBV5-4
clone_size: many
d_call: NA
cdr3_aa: CASSLDSPYEQYF
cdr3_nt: TGTGCCAGCAGCTTGGACTCCCCCTACGAGCAGTACTTC

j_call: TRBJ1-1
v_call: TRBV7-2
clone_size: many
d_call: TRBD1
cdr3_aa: CASTGRTGSEAFF
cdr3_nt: TGTGCCAGCACCGGGCGGACAGGGTCTGAAGCTTTCTTT

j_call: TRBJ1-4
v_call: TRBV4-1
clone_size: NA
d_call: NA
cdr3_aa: CASSQDRGTNEKLFF
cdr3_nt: TGCGCCAGCAGCCAAGATCGGGGGACTAATGAAAAACTGTTTTTT

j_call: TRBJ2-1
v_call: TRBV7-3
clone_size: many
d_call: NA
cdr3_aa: CASSLSGVIGQFF
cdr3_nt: TGTGCCAGCAGCTTATCCGGAGTAATTGGGCAGTTCTTC

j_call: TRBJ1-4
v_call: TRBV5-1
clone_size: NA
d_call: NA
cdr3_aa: CASSLTGSSNEKLFF
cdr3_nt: TGCGCCAGCAGCTTGACCGGCTCATCTAATGAAAAACTGTTTTTT

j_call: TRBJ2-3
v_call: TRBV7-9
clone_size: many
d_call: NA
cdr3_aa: CASSPGRSTDTQYF
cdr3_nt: TGTGCCAGCAGCCCGGGCAGGAGCACAGATACGCAGTATTTT

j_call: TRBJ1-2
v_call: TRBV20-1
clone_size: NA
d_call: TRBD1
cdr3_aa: CSAPSTGPDYGYTF
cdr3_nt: TGCAGTGCTCCATCGACAGGGCCGGACTATGGCTACACCTTC

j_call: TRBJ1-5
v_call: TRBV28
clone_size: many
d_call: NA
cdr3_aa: CASSKDTYSNQPQHF
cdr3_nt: TGTGCCAGCAGTAAAGACACTTATAGCAATCAGCCCCAGCATTTT

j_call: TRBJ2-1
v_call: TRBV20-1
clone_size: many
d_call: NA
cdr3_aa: CSARDYARDGIGEFF
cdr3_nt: TGCAGTGCTAGAGATTACGCCAGGGATGGGATTGGAGAGTTCTTC

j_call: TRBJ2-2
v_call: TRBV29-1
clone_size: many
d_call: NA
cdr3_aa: CSVEYLQGTGELFF
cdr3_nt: TGCAGCGTTGAATATTTGCAGGGCACCGGGGAGCTGTTTTTT

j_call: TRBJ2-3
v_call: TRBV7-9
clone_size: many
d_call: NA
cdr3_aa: CASSLLGKQAGKDTQYF
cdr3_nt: TGTGCCAGCAGCTTACTCGGGAAACAGGCGGGGAAGGATACGCAGTATTTT

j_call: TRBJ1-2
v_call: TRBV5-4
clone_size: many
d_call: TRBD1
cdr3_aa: CASSPPPRTGGYGYTF
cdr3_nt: TGTGCCAGCAGCCCTCCTCCCAGGACAGGGGGCTATGGCTACACCTTC

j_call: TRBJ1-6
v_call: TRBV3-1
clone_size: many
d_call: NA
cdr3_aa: CASSQDWAGASFNSPLHF
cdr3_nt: TGTGCCAGCAGCCAAGATTGGGCAGGGGCTTCTTTTAATTCACCCCTCCACTTT

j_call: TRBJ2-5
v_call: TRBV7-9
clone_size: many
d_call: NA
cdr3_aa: CASSLVRNQETQYF
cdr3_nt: TGTGCCAGCAGCTTAGTCCGCAACCAAGAGACCCAGTACTTC

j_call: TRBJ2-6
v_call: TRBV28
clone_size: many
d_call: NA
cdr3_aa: CASTATGFSGANVLTF
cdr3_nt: TGTGCCAGCACGGCAACAGGGTTCTCTGGGGCCAACGTCCTGACTTTC

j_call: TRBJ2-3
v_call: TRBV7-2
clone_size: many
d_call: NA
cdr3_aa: CASSLMVGSDTQYF
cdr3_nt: TGTGCCAGCAGCTTAATGGTGGGGTCAGATACGCAGTATTTT

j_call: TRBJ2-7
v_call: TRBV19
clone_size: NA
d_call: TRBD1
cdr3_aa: CASTPTGGREQYF
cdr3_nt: TGTGCCAGTACGCCGACAGGGGGGCGCGAGCAGTACTTC

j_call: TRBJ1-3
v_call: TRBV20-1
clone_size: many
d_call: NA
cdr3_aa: CSARVQNGNTIYF
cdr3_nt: TGCAGTGCTAGAGTCCAGAATGGAAACACCATATATTTT

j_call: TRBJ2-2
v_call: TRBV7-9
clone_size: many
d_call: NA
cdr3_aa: CASSLAGPDTGELFF
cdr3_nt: TGTGCCAGCAGCTTAGCAGGGCCCGACACCGGGGAGCTGTTTTTT

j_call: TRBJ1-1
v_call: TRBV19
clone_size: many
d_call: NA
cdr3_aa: CASSIGRLEAFF
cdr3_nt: TGTGCCAGTAGTATAGGGCGGCTTGAAGCTTTCTTT

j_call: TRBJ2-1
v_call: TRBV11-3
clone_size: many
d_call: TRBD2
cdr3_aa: CASSLEAGGRNEQFF
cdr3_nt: TGTGCCAGCAGCTTAGAAGCGGGGGGGCGAAATGAGCAGTTCTTC

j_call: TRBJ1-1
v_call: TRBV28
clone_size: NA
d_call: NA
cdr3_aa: CASSSPGGGGNTEAFF
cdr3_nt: TGTGCCAGCAGTTCCCCCGGGGGGGGGGGGAACACTGAAGCTTTCTTT

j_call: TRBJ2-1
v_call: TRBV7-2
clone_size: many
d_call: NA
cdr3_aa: CASSSPGRLEQFF
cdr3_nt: TGTGCCAGCAGTTCTCCGGGACGACTTGAGCAGTTCTTC